The present T cell receptor (beta chain) was sequenced within a study of blood T cells in healthy people across ages. Each sample used at least 7 million PBMCs. Each sample yielded at least 6 micrograms of PBMC total RNA. As concerns this clonotype: What it binds is not known.

This CDR3 comprises 18 residues. Germline CDR1 DFQATT, CDR2 SNEGSKA (reference sequence). The V segment lost 3 bases and the J segment 1 base; nucleotides outside the gene matches: 13. Study-wide results and caveats: TCR beta diversity per million T cells fell roughly linearly with age.

It was with a sample-barcoded 5' primer and a J-beta primer mix that a second PCR of about 6 to 11 cycles was run. Using its own MiXCR run on the 5' RACE reads, TCRdb lists one record per CDR3 protein. The sample consists of about 1.6 million distinct CDR3 sequences, roughly 32% of them appearing once. Sequencing used blood. The genes are TRBV20-1 and TRBJ2-5, with 11 bases that match TRBD2. This receptor was taken from a woman aged 30 to 39 in good health. CDR3 residues: CSASFPGKLAGAQETQYF. The CDR3 nucleotides are TGCAGTGCTAGCTTCCCAGGAAAACTAGCGGGAGCCCAAGAGACCCAGTACTTC.